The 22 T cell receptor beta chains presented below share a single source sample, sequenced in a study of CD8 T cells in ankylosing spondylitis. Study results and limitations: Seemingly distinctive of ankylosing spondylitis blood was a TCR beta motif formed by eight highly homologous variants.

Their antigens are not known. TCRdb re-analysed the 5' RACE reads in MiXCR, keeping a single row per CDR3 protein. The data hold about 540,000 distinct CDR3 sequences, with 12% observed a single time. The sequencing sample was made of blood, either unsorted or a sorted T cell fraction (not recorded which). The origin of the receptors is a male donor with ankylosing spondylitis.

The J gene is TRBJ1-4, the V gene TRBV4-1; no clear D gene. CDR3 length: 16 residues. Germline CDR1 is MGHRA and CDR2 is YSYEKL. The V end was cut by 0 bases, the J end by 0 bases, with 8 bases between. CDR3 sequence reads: CASSQDPPATNEKLFF. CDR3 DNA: TGCGCCAGCAGCCAAGATCCACCTGCAACTAATGAAAAACTGTTTTTT.

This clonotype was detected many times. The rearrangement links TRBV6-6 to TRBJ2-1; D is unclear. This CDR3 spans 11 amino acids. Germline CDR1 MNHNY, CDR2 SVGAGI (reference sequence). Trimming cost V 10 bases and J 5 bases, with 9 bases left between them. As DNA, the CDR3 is TGTGCCACCCAGACACACAATGAGCAGTTCTTC. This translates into CATQTHNEQFF.

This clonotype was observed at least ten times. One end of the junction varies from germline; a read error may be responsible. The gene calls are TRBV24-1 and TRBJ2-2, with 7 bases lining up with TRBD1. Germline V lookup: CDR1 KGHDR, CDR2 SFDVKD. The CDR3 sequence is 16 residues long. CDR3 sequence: CATTDRTGDNSGELFF. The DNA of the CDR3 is TGTGCCACCACTGATAGGACAGGTGATAACAGTGGGGAGCTGTTTTTT.

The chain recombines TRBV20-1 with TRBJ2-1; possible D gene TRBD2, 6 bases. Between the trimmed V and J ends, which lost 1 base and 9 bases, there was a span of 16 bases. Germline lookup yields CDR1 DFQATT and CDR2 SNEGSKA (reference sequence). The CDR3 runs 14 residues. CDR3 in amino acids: CSARARTNNGEQFF. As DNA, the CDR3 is TGCAGTGCTAGAGCTCGGACTAACAATGGTGAGCAGTTCTTC.

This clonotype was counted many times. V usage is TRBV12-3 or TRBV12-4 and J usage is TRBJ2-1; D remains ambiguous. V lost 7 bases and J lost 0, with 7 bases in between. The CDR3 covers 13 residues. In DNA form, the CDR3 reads TGTGCCAGCACACCCAGCTCCTACAATGAGCAGTTCTTC. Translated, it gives CASTPSSYNEQFF.

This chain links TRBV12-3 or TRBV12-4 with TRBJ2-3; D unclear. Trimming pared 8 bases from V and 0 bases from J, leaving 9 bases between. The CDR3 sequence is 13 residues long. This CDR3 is CASQIWSTDTQYF. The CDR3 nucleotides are TGTGCCAGCCAGATTTGGAGCACAGATACGCAGTATTTT.

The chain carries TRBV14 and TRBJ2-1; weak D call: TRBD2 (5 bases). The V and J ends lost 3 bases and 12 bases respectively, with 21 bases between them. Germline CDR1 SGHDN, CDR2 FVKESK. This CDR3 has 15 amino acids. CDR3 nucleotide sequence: TGTGCCAGCAGCCAGCCGTGGACTCCCTTCAACGGGCAGTTCTTC. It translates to CASSQPWTPFNGQFF. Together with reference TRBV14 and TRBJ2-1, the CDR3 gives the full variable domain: EAGVTQFPSHSVIEKGQTVTLRCDPISGHDNLYWYRRVMGKEIKFLLHFVKESKQDESGMPNNRFLAERTGGTYSTLKVQPAELEDSGVYFCASSQPWTPFNGQFFGPGTRLTVL.

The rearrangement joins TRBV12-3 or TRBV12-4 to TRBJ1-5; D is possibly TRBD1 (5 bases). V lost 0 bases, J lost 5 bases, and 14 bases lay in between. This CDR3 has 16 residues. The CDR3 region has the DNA TGTGCCAGCAGTTTAGCGTTCGCTCAGGGAGATCAGCCCCAGCATTTT. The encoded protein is CASSLAFAQGDQPQHF.

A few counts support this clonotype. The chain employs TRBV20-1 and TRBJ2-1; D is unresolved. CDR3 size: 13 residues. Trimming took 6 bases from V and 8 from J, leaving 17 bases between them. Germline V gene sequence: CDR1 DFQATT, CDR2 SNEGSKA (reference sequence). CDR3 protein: CSALRLVSHEQFF. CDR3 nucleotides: TGCAGTGCCCTGAGGCTAGTATCGCATGAGCAGTTCTTC.

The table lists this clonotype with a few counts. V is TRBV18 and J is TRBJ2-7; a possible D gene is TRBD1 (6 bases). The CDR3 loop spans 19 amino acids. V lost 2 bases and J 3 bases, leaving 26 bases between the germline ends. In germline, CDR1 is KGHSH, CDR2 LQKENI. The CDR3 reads CASSPNLGHRDTRGYEQYV. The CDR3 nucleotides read TGTGCCAGCTCACCAAACCTGGGACACAGGGATACAAGAGGCTACGAGCAGTACGTC.

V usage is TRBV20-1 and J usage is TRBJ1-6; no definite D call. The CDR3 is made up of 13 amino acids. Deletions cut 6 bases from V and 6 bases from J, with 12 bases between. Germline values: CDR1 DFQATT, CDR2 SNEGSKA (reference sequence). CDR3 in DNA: TGCAGTGCGCGCCCGGGGATTAATTCACCCCTCCACTTT. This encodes CSARPGINSPLHF.

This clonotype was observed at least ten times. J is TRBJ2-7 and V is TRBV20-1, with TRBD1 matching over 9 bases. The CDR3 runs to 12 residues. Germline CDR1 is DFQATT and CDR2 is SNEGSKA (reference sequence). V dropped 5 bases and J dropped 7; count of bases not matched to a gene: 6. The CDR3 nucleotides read TGCAGTGCTGGGACAGGGCGGTGGGAGCAGTACGTC. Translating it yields CSAGTGRWEQYV.

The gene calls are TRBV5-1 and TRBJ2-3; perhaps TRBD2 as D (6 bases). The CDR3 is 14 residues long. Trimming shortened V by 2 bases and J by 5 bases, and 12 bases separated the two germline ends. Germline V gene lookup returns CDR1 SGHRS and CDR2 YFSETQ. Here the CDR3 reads CASSFGEVKDTQYF. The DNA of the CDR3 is TGCGCCAGCAGCTTTGGGGAGGTTAAAGATACGCAGTATTTT.

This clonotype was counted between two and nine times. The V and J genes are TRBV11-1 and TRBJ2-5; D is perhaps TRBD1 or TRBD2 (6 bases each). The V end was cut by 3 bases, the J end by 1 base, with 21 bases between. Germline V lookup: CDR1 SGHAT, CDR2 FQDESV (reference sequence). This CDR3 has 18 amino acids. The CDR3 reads CASSFLGARGRAQETQYF. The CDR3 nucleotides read TGTGCCAGCAGCTTTCTTGGCGCTCGGGGGCGGGCCCAAGAGACCCAGTACTTC.

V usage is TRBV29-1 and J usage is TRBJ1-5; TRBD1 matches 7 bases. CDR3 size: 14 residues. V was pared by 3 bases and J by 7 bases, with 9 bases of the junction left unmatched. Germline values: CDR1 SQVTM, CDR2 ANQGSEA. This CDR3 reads CSVDGGGAGQPQHF. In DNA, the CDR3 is TGCAGCGTTGATGGAGGGGGCGCGGGCCAGCCCCAGCATTTT.

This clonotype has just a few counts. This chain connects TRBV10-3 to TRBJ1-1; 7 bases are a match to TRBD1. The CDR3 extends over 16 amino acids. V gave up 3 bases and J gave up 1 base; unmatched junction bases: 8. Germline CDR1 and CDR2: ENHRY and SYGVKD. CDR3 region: CAISDIRGLQNTEAFF. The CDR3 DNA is TGTGCCATCAGTGATATAAGGGGGCTCCAGAACACTGAAGCTTTCTTT.

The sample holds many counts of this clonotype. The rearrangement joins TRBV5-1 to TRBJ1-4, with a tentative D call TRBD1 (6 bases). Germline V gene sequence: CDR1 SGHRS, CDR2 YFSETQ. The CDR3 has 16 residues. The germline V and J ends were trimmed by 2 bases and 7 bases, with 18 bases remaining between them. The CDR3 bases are TGCGCCAGCAGCTTATCCTCGCAGGGGAAAGGTGAAAAACTGTTTTTT. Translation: CASSLSSQGKGEKLFF.

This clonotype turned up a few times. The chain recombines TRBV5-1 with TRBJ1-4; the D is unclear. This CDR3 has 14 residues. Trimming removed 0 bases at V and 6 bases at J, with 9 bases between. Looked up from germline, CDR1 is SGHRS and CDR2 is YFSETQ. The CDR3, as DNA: TGCGCCAGCAGCTTGGCCCTCAACGATGAAAAACTGTTTTTT. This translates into CASSLALNDEKLFF. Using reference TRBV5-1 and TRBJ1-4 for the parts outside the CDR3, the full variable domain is KAGVTQTPRYLIKTRGQQVTLSCSPISGHRSVSWYQQTPGQGLQFLFEYFSETQRNKGNFPGRFSGRQFSNSRSEMNVSTLELGDSALYLCASSLALNDEKLFFGSGTQLSVL.

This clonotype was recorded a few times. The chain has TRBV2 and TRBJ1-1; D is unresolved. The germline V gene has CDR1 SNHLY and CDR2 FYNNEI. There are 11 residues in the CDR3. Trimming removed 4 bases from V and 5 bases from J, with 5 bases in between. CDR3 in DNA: TGTGCCAGCAGTGGGTGGACTGAAGCTTTCTTT. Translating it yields CASSGWTEAFF.

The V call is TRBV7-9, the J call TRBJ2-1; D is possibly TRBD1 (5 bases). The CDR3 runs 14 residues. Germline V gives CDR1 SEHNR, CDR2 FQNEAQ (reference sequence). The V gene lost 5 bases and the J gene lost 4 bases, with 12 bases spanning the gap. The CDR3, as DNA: TGTGCCAGCAGCACCCCAGACAGTTACAATGAGCAGTTCTTC. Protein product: CASSTPDSYNEQFF.

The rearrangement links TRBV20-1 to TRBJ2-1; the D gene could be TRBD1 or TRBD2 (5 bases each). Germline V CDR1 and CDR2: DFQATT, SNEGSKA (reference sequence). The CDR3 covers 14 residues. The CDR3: CSSFGAGSYNEQFF. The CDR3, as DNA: TGCAGCTCGTTCGGGGCAGGGTCCTACAATGAGCAGTTCTTC.

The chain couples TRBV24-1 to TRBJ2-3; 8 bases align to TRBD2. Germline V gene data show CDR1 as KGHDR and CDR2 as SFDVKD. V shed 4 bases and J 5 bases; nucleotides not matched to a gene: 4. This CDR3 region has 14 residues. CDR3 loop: CATSDREGLDTQYF. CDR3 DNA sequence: TGTGCCACCAGTGACCGGGAGGGCCTAGATACGCAGTATTTT.